These 12 T cell receptor beta chains share one sample of origin, sequenced in a study of blood T cell repertoires in COVID-19. The repertoire was sequenced with immunoSEQ multiplex PCR; TCRdb's copy has only in-frame clones and lacks some. Here the sample spans about 530,000 clones, around 90% being singletons. Sequenced: peripheral blood. These receptors all stem from a woman in her fifties or sixties with COVID-19, enrolled during active disease.

The chain recombines TRBV27 with TRBJ1-2; D might be TRBD1 (6 bases). The CDR3 sequence is 16 residues long. V was clipped by 3 bases and J by 6 bases, with 20 bases between them. CDR1 is MNHEY, CDR2 SMNVEV, per germline (reference sequence). The CDR3 reads CASSFVRLGGADGYTF. The CDR3 DNA reads as TGTGCCAGCAGTTTCGTCAGGTTAGGGGGGGCAGATGGCTACACCTTC.

The chain uses TRBV4-1 and TRBJ2-7, with D tentatively TRBD2 (5 bases). The CDR3 totals 13 residues. V gave up 1 base and J gave up 3 bases, with 7 bases separating them. Germline V lookup: CDR1 MGHRA, CDR2 YSYEKL. The CDR3 coding sequence is TGCGCCAGCAGCCAAGTAGCGCTCTACGAGCAGTACTTC. The encoded protein is CASSQVALYEQYF.

CDR3 sequence reads: CASSPGQGYTEAFF. CDR3 in DNA: TGTGCCAGCAGCCCCGGACAGGGGTACACTGAAGCTTTCTTT. The chain links TRBV7-2 to TRBJ1-1; 9 bases are shared with TRBD1. V dropped 5 bases and J dropped 3; count of bases not matched to a gene: 4. CDR3 length equals 14 residues. Germline assignment: CDR1 SGHTA and CDR2 FQGNSA.

The rearrangement uses TRBV10-3 and TRBJ2-1, with TRBD2 identical over 8 bases. The CDR3 is 16 residues long. Trimming at V came to 0 bases and at J to 5 bases, leaving 6 bases not matched to a gene. Germline CDR1 and CDR2: ENHRY and SYGVKD. Here the CDR3 DNA reads TGTGCCATCAGTGAGTCGCATAGCGGGAATAACAATGAGCAGTTCTTC. Translation gives CAISESHSGNNNEQFF.

This chain links TRBV29-1 with TRBJ2-2; 7 bases map to TRBD1. Germline V CDR1 and CDR2: SQVTM, ANQGSEA. This CDR3 is built from 14 residues. J gave up 3 bases and V 8 bases, and 9 bases lay outside the gene matches. The CDR3 DNA reads TGCAGCCTCGAAGGGGGCGACGACACCGGGGAGCTGTTTTTT. It specifies CSLEGGDDTGELFF.

V gene TRBV7-2 combines with J gene TRBJ2-1, with 7 bases lining up with TRBD2. This CDR3 spans 14 amino acids. V was pared by 5 bases and J by 7 bases, with 8 bases of the junction left unmatched. CDR1 and CDR2 (germline): SGHTA, FQGNSA. For the CDR3, the DNA is TGTGCCAGCAGCCAAGGACTAGTCGGGAATGAGCAGTTCTTC. It specifies CASSQGLVGNEQFF.

The rearrangement uses TRBV10-2 and TRBJ2-1; 8 bases align to TRBD2. This CDR3 comprises 16 residues. V shed 10 bases and J 0 bases; nucleotides not matched to a gene: 11. Germline CDR1 is WSHSY and CDR2 is SAAADI. DNA of the CDR3: TGCGCCATACGGCCGACTAGCGCGAGCTCCTACAATGAGCAGTTCTTC. It is translated as CAIRPTSASSYNEQFF.

This chain links TRBV30 with TRBJ1-4, with 9 bases aligning to TRBD1. The V and J ends lost 0 bases and 7 bases, in that order; junction bases with no gene match: 3. This CDR3 region has 14 residues. Germline loops: CDR1 GTSNPN, CDR2 SVGIG (reference sequence). The CDR3 region is CAWSVLGQGEKLFF. The DNA of the CDR3 is TGTGCCTGGAGTGTACTGGGACAGGGTGAAAAACTGTTTTTT. Supplemented by reference TRBV30 and TRBJ1-4, the full variable domain reads SQTIHQWPATLVQPVGSPLSLECTVEGTSNPNLYWYRQAAGRGLQLLFYSVGIGQISSEVPQNLSASRPQDRQFILSSKKLLLSDSGFYLCAWSVLGQGEKLFFGSGTQLSVL.

V usage is TRBV10-3 and J usage is TRBJ1-1; 8 positions match TRBD1. Germline values: CDR1 ENHRY, CDR2 SYGVKD. The ends lost 0 bases at V and 11 bases at J; junction bases unmatched: 14. There are 16 residues in the CDR3. Here the CDR3 DNA reads TGTGCCATCAGTGAGTCAGCGAGCCTTCAGGGGGCGCGGGCTTTCTTT. Its protein product is CAISESASLQGARAFF.

The V and J genes are TRBV6-2 or TRBV6-3 and TRBJ2-5, with a possible D match to TRBD2 (5 bases). V lost 4 bases and J lost 3, with 12 bases in between. Germline V gene sequence: CDR1 MNHEY, CDR2 SVGEGT. The length of the CDR3 is 14 residues. CDR3 in DNA: TGTGCCAGCAGTTTCTGGAGGAGTAAAGAGACCCAGTACTTC. It is translated as CASSFWRSKETQYF.

This chain joins TRBV6-2 or TRBV6-3 and TRBJ1-1; 12 bases align to TRBD1. Germline lookup yields CDR1 MNHEY and CDR2 SVGEGT. Unmatched junction bases numbered 11, after V lost 5 bases and J lost 4 bases. CDR3 length: 17 amino acids. The CDR3 is CASSVPGQGARSTEAFF. The CDR3 DNA reads as TGTGCCAGCAGTGTACCGGGACAGGGGGCGCGAAGCACTGAAGCTTTCTTT.

The chain joins TRBV30 to TRBJ2-3; 12 bases match TRBD2. With 3 bases clipped from V and 10 bases from J, the junction kept 11 bases outside the gene matches. CDR3 length equals 15 residues. The germline V gene encodes CDR1 GTSNPN and CDR2 SVGIG (reference sequence). The CDR3 region has the DNA TGTGCCTGGAGCCATAGGACTAGCGGGGCCACGGCGCAGTATTTT. Amino acids: CAWSHRTSGATAQYF.